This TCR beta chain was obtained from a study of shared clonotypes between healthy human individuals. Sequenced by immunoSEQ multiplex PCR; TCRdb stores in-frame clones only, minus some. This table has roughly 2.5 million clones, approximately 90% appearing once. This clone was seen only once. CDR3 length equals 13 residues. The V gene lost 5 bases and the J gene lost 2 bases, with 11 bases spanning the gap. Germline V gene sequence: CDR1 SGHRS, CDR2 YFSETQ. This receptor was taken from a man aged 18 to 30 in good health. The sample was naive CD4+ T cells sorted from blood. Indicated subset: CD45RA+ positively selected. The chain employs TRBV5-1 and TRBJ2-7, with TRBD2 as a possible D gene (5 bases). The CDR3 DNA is TGCGCCAGCAGTTGGCGGGCGACCTACGAGCAGTACTTC. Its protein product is CASSWRATYEQYF. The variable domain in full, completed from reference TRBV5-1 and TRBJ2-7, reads KAGVTQTPRYLIKTRGQQVTLSCSPISGHRSVSWYQQTPGQGLQFLFEYFSETQRNKGNFPGRFSGRQFSNSRSEMNVSTLELGDSALYLCASSWRATYEQYFGPGTRLTVT.